This TCR beta chain was profiled in a study of T cell changes during pregnancy in multiple sclerosis. Profiling relied on immunoSEQ multiplex PCR, and the TCRdb table lists in-frame clones only, not all of them. Among around 58,000 clones listed, under 95% were seen once. The V gene's germline CDR1 is SGDLS and CDR2 YYNGEE. This CDR3 spans 15 amino acids. J lost 6 bases, V lost 0 bases, and 5 bases had no gene match. The input for sequencing was CD4+ T cells from peripheral blood mononuclear cells, taken after pregnancy. The TCR was taken from a female donor in good health, enrolled as a control in a pregnancy study. V gene TRBV9 combines with J gene TRBJ2-3; 9 bases are shared with TRBD2. CDR3 sequence (DNA): TGTGCCAGCAGCGTAGCGGCGGGGGGGTGGGATACGCAGTATTTT. This codes for CASSVAAGGWDTQYF.